A selection of T cell receptor beta chains follows, all from one sample in a study of HIV-infected patients and healthy controls. MiXCR, run by TCRdb on the 5' RACE reads, gives a single entry per CDR3 protein. The table lists 60,000 to 75,000 distinct CDR3 sequences, approximately 15% of them singletons. Sequencing was carried out using CD4+ T cells from blood. The receptor set was obtained from a human donor in good health. The CDR3 runs from the conserved cysteine through the conserved F or W. A D gene is named only where the DNA matches it firmly. Clone size appears in some rows only: once, few, many, or a class for an expanded clone.

cdr3_length: 13; clone_size: NA; d_call: TRBD1; j_call: TRBJ2-1; v_call: TRBV24-1; cdr3_aa: CATSAWTGDEQFF; cdr3_nt: TGTGCCACCAGTGCCTGGACAGGGGATGAGCAGTTCTTC
cdr3_length: 13; clone_size: NA; d_call: NA; j_call: TRBJ1-3; v_call: TRBV12-3/TRBV12-4; cdr3_aa: CASGTGSGNTIYF; cdr3_nt: TGTGCCAGCGGGACGGGCTCTGGAAACACCATATATTTT
cdr3_length: 15; clone_size: many; d_call: NA; j_call: TRBJ2-2; v_call: TRBV30; cdr3_aa: CAWSGLLSSAGELFF; cdr3_nt: TGTGCCTGGTCCGGGCTCCTCTCTTCCGCCGGGGAGCTGTTTTTT
cdr3_length: 15; clone_size: many; d_call: NA; j_call: TRBJ2-1; v_call: TRBV10-2; cdr3_aa: CASTFGGSSYNEQFF; cdr3_nt: TGCGCCAGCACGTTCGGTGGTTCCTCCTACAATGAGCAGTTCTTC
cdr3_length: 15; clone_size: few; d_call: NA; j_call: TRBJ1-4; v_call: TRBV6-6; cdr3_aa: CASSYSRGGNEKLFF; cdr3_nt: TGTGCCAGCAGTTATTCGAGGGGGGGCAATGAAAAACTGTTTTTT
cdr3_length: 13; clone_size: NA; d_call: NA; j_call: TRBJ1-1; v_call: TRBV28; cdr3_aa: CASIGGGNTEAFF; cdr3_nt: TGTGCCAGCATCGGGGGGGGCAACACTGAAGCTTTCTTT
cdr3_length: 12; clone_size: NA; d_call: TRBD1; j_call: TRBJ2-7; v_call: TRBV29-1; cdr3_aa: CSVGTGGYEQYF; cdr3_nt: TGCAGCGTGGGGACAGGGGGTTACGAGCAGTACTTC
cdr3_length: 14; clone_size: NA; d_call: NA; j_call: TRBJ2-1; v_call: TRBV20-1; cdr3_aa: CSASRGRGYNEQFF; cdr3_nt: TGCAGTGCTAGCAGAGGGAGGGGGTACAATGAGCAGTTCTTC
cdr3_length: 13; clone_size: NA; d_call: TRBD2; j_call: TRBJ2-5; v_call: TRBV12-3/TRBV12-4; cdr3_aa: CASRLSGGETQYF; cdr3_nt: TGTGCCAGCAGGCTGAGCGGGGGAGAGACCCAGTACTTC
cdr3_length: 11; clone_size: NA; d_call: NA; j_call: TRBJ2-7; v_call: TRBV25-1; cdr3_aa: CASSDNREQYF; cdr3_nt: TGTGCCAGCAGTGATAATCGGGAGCAGTACTTC
cdr3_length: 11; clone_size: few; d_call: NA; j_call: TRBJ1-1; v_call: TRBV29-1; cdr3_aa: CSVALQTEAFF; cdr3_nt: TGCAGCGTTGCCCTACAGACTGAAGCTTTCTTT
cdr3_length: 15; clone_size: many; d_call: NA; j_call: TRBJ1-6; v_call: TRBV4-3; cdr3_aa: CASSQGQRTNSPLHF; cdr3_nt: TGCGCCAGCAGCCAAGGACAGCGCACTAATTCACCCCTCCACTTT
cdr3_length: 15; clone_size: few; d_call: NA; j_call: TRBJ1-2; v_call: TRBV19; cdr3_aa: CASSINYQGSDGYTF; cdr3_nt: TGTGCCAGTAGTATCAACTACCAAGGGAGCGATGGCTACACCTTC
cdr3_length: 16; clone_size: NA; d_call: TRBD2; j_call: TRBJ2-1; v_call: TRBV9; cdr3_aa: CASSAPGLAGGGEQFF; cdr3_nt: TGTGCCAGCAGCGCACCGGGACTAGCGGGAGGGGGTGAGCAGTTCTTC
cdr3_length: 14; clone_size: few; d_call: NA; j_call: TRBJ2-1; v_call: TRBV9; cdr3_aa: CASSVGGGNNEQFF; cdr3_nt: TGTGCCAGCAGCGTAGGGGGTGGAAACAATGAGCAGTTCTTC
cdr3_length: 13; clone_size: NA; d_call: TRBD1; j_call: TRBJ2-1; v_call: TRBV12-3/TRBV12-4; cdr3_aa: CASSYRGYNEQFF; cdr3_nt: TGTGCCAGCAGTTACAGGGGGTACAATGAGCAGTTCTTC
cdr3_length: 15; clone_size: few; d_call: TRBD1; j_call: TRBJ2-7; v_call: TRBV20-1; cdr3_aa: CSARVLGTGRYEQYF; cdr3_nt: TGCAGTGCTAGGGTTCTGGGGACAGGGAGGTACGAGCAGTACTTC
cdr3_length: 21; clone_size: NA; d_call: TRBD1; j_call: TRBJ1-3; v_call: TRBV11-3; cdr3_aa: CASSPDQGDRGLMNSGNTIYF; cdr3_nt: TGTGCCAGCAGCCCGGATCAGGGGGACAGGGGACTAATGAACTCTGGAAACACCATATATTTT
cdr3_length: 15; clone_size: NA; d_call: TRBD1; j_call: TRBJ1-2; v_call: TRBV7-8; cdr3_aa: CASSSYTGTDYGYTF; cdr3_nt: TGTGCCAGCAGCTCATATACCGGGACAGACTATGGCTACACCTTC
cdr3_length: 15; clone_size: NA; d_call: NA; j_call: TRBJ2-6; v_call: TRBV20-1; cdr3_aa: CSGTTRDSGANVLTF; cdr3_nt: TGCAGTGGAACCACCCGGGACTCTGGGGCCAACGTCCTGACTTTC
cdr3_length: 11; clone_size: few; d_call: NA; j_call: TRBJ2-1; v_call: TRBV2; cdr3_aa: CASSLYGEQFF; cdr3_nt: TGTGCCAGCAGTCTGTACGGTGAGCAGTTCTTC
cdr3_length: 13; clone_size: many; d_call: NA; j_call: TRBJ2-5; v_call: TRBV3-1; cdr3_aa: CASSRDRQETQYF; cdr3_nt: TGTGCCAGCAGCCGAGACAGACAAGAGACCCAGTACTTC
cdr3_length: 15; clone_size: NA; d_call: NA; j_call: TRBJ1-4; v_call: TRBV3-2; cdr3_aa: CASSVSGGLNEKLFF; cdr3_nt: TGTGCCAGCAGTGTCTCAGGGGGCCTCAATGAAAAACTGTTTTTT
cdr3_length: 13; clone_size: few; d_call: NA; j_call: TRBJ2-1; v_call: TRBV6-2/TRBV6-3; cdr3_aa: CATYKGSYNEQFF; cdr3_nt: TGTGCCACATACAAGGGGTCCTACAATGAGCAGTTCTTC
cdr3_length: 16; clone_size: few; d_call: NA; j_call: TRBJ2-3; v_call: TRBV20-1; cdr3_aa: CSARDSRRYRGDTQYF; cdr3_nt: TGCAGTGCTAGAGATTCTCGCCGCTACCGGGGAGATACGCAGTATTTT
cdr3_length: 14; clone_size: many; d_call: TRBD1; j_call: TRBJ1-1; v_call: TRBV29-1; cdr3_aa: CSVAWTGGLTEAFF; cdr3_nt: TGCAGCGTGGCTTGGACAGGGGGGCTCACTGAAGCTTTCTTT
cdr3_length: 16; clone_size: few; d_call: NA; j_call: TRBJ2-7; v_call: TRBV6-2/TRBV6-3; cdr3_aa: CASSYHGQFKGYEQYF; cdr3_nt: TGTGCCAGCAGTTACCATGGACAGTTTAAGGGGTACGAGCAGTACTTC
cdr3_length: 14; clone_size: few; d_call: TRBD1; j_call: TRBJ2-7; v_call: TRBV6-6; cdr3_aa: CASSITGDRREQYF; cdr3_nt: TGTGCCAGCAGTATAACAGGGGATAGGCGCGAGCAGTACTTC
cdr3_length: 17; clone_size: NA; d_call: NA; j_call: TRBJ2-1; v_call: TRBV4-3; cdr3_aa: CASSRGSGRAVYNEQFF; cdr3_nt: TGCGCCAGCAGCCGCGGGTCTGGGCGGGCCGTCTACAATGAGCAGTTCTTC
cdr3_length: 14; clone_size: many; d_call: NA; j_call: TRBJ2-5; v_call: TRBV7-2; cdr3_aa: CASSPPDRQETQYF; cdr3_nt: TGTGCCAGCAGCCCCCCGGACAGACAAGAGACCCAGTACTTC
cdr3_length: 14; clone_size: few; d_call: NA; j_call: TRBJ2-1; v_call: TRBV7-2; cdr3_aa: CASTSQRASNEQFF; cdr3_nt: TGTGCCAGCACCTCGCAAAGGGCCTCCAATGAGCAGTTCTTC
cdr3_length: 14; clone_size: few; d_call: NA; j_call: TRBJ1-3; v_call: TRBV29-1; cdr3_aa: CSVGPQSSGNTIYF; cdr3_nt: TGCAGCGTTGGTCCCCAGAGCTCTGGAAACACCATATATTTT
cdr3_length: 14; clone_size: NA; d_call: NA; j_call: TRBJ2-5; v_call: TRBV2; cdr3_aa: CASSPGGTEETQYF; cdr3_nt: TGTGCCAGCAGTCCCGGCGGGACAGAAGAGACCCAGTACTTC
cdr3_length: 16; clone_size: NA; d_call: NA; j_call: TRBJ2-3; v_call: TRBV4-1; cdr3_aa: CASSQGWGKSTDTQYF; cdr3_nt: TGCGCCAGCAGCCAAGGATGGGGGAAGAGCACAGATACGCAGTATTTT
cdr3_length: 15; clone_size: many; d_call: NA; j_call: TRBJ1-6; v_call: TRBV20-1; cdr3_aa: CSASVEGINNSPLHF; cdr3_nt: TGCAGTGCTAGTGTGGAGGGGATAAATAATTCACCCCTCCACTTT
cdr3_length: 14; clone_size: few; d_call: NA; j_call: TRBJ1-4; v_call: TRBV6-5; cdr3_aa: CASSETGKNEKLFF; cdr3_nt: TGTGCCAGCAGTGAGACAGGAAAAAATGAAAAACTGTTTTTT
cdr3_length: 14; clone_size: NA; d_call: TRBD1; j_call: TRBJ2-4; v_call: TRBV12-3/TRBV12-4; cdr3_aa: CASLTGTVKNIQYF; cdr3_nt: TGTGCCAGCCTGACCGGGACAGTCAAAAACATTCAGTACTTC
cdr3_length: 15; clone_size: few; d_call: TRBD2; j_call: TRBJ2-7; v_call: TRBV5-4; cdr3_aa: CASSLAETSGKGQYF; cdr3_nt: TGTGCCAGCAGCTTGGCCGAGACTAGCGGGAAGGGGCAGTACTTC
cdr3_length: 19; clone_size: NA; d_call: NA; j_call: TRBJ2-6; v_call: TRBV4-3; cdr3_aa: CASSQDVAGWSSGANVLTF; cdr3_nt: TGCGCCAGCAGCCAAGATGTTGCAGGGTGGAGCTCTGGGGCCAACGTCCTGACTTTC
cdr3_length: 17; clone_size: few; d_call: TRBD2; j_call: TRBJ2-1; v_call: TRBV7-3; cdr3_aa: CASRSGGADFSYNEQFF; cdr3_nt: TGTGCCAGCAGGTCCGGGGGGGCCGATTTCTCCTACAATGAGCAGTTCTTC
cdr3_length: 16; clone_size: many; d_call: TRBD1; j_call: TRBJ1-1; v_call: TRBV5-1; cdr3_aa: CASSLEPGGSDTEAFF; cdr3_nt: TGCGCCAGCAGCTTGGAGCCAGGGGGTTCGGACACTGAAGCTTTCTTT
cdr3_length: 14; clone_size: many; d_call: NA; j_call: TRBJ1-1; v_call: TRBV20-1; cdr3_aa: CSARTTALGTEAFF; cdr3_nt: TGCAGTGCTAGGACGACGGCTTTGGGGACTGAAGCTTTCTTT
cdr3_length: 18; clone_size: NA; d_call: TRBD1; j_call: TRBJ1-2; v_call: TRBV7-2; cdr3_aa: CASSGADRRSTYNYGYTF; cdr3_nt: TGTGCCAGCAGCGGAGCGGACAGGCGTTCGACTTATAACTATGGCTACACCTTC
cdr3_length: 14; clone_size: many; d_call: NA; j_call: TRBJ1-1; v_call: TRBV2; cdr3_aa: CASSGGARNTEAFF; cdr3_nt: TGTGCCAGCAGTGGGGGGGCGCGGAACACTGAAGCTTTCTTT
cdr3_length: 13; clone_size: NA; d_call: NA; j_call: TRBJ1-6; v_call: TRBV9; cdr3_aa: CASSVEQNSPLHF; cdr3_nt: TGTGCCAGCAGCGTAGAACAGAATTCACCCCTCCACTTT
cdr3_length: 13; clone_size: many; d_call: NA; j_call: TRBJ1-5; v_call: TRBV6-1; cdr3_aa: CASREGGFQPQHF; cdr3_nt: TGTGCCAGCAGAGAGGGGGGTTTTCAGCCCCAGCATTTT
cdr3_length: 13; clone_size: few; d_call: NA; j_call: TRBJ1-5; v_call: TRBV18; cdr3_aa: CASSSTTPQPQHF; cdr3_nt: TGTGCCAGCTCATCCACGACCCCCCAGCCCCAGCATTTT
cdr3_length: 19; clone_size: NA; d_call: TRBD2; j_call: TRBJ2-3; v_call: TRBV7-9; cdr3_aa: CASSSKFNQAGGRGDTQYF; cdr3_nt: TGTGCCAGCAGCTCAAAATTTAATCAAGCGGGGGGGCGTGGAGATACGCAGTATTTT
cdr3_length: 14; clone_size: few; d_call: TRBD2; j_call: TRBJ2-7; v_call: TRBV5-6; cdr3_aa: CASSFGTSQHEQYF; cdr3_nt: TGTGCCAGCAGCTTCGGGACTAGCCAGCACGAGCAGTACTTC
cdr3_length: 15; clone_size: NA; d_call: NA; j_call: TRBJ1-1; v_call: TRBV5-5; cdr3_aa: CASSWGTPLNTEAFF; cdr3_nt: TGTGCCAGCAGCTGGGGGACGCCTTTGAACACTGAAGCTTTCTTT
cdr3_length: 18; clone_size: NA; d_call: NA; j_call: TRBJ1-5; v_call: TRBV6-2/TRBV6-3; cdr3_aa: CASSYSYPSDRRNQPQHF; cdr3_nt: TGTGCCAGCAGTTACTCCTACCCCTCCGACAGGCGGAATCAGCCCCAGCATTTT
cdr3_length: 14; clone_size: NA; d_call: TRBD2; j_call: TRBJ2-2; v_call: TRBV29-1; cdr3_aa: CSAKLAGGPGELFF; cdr3_nt: TGCAGCGCCAAACTAGCGGGAGGGCCGGGGGAGCTGTTTTTT
cdr3_length: 14; clone_size: NA; d_call: NA; j_call: TRBJ2-1; v_call: TRBV7-2; cdr3_aa: CASSLVQRDNEQFF; cdr3_nt: TGTGCCAGCAGCTTAGTTCAGAGGGACAATGAGCAGTTCTTC
cdr3_length: 14; clone_size: few; d_call: NA; j_call: TRBJ1-6; v_call: TRBV7-3; cdr3_aa: CASSLGLNNSPLHF; cdr3_nt: TGTGCCAGCAGCTTGGGCCTTAATAATTCACCCCTCCACTTT
cdr3_length: 17; clone_size: many; d_call: NA; j_call: TRBJ1-2; v_call: TRBV28; cdr3_aa: CASSLSLRLGVNYGYTF; cdr3_nt: TGTGCCAGCAGTTTATCCCTCCGACTTGGGGTAAACTATGGCTACACCTTC
cdr3_length: 12; clone_size: NA; d_call: NA; j_call: TRBJ2-5; v_call: TRBV6-2/TRBV6-3; cdr3_aa: CASSRNTETQYF; cdr3_nt: TGTGCCAGCAGCCGGAACACGGAGACCCAGTACTTC
cdr3_length: 15; clone_size: NA; d_call: NA; j_call: TRBJ2-7; v_call: TRBV20-1; cdr3_aa: CSARPKGGRNYEQYF; cdr3_nt: TGCAGTGCTAGACCTAAGGGGGGACGGAACTACGAGCAGTACTTC
cdr3_length: 14; clone_size: NA; d_call: TRBD1; j_call: TRBJ1-2; v_call: TRBV5-5; cdr3_aa: CASSFRQGEYGYTF; cdr3_nt: TGTGCCAGCAGCTTTCGACAGGGAGAGTATGGCTACACCTTC
cdr3_length: 14; clone_size: NA; d_call: TRBD1; j_call: TRBJ2-5; v_call: TRBV27; cdr3_aa: CASRTGGSRETQYF; cdr3_nt: TGTGCCAGCAGGACAGGGGGCTCGAGAGAGACCCAGTACTTC
cdr3_length: 14; clone_size: few; d_call: NA; j_call: TRBJ2-4; v_call: TRBV2; cdr3_aa: CAGAGPKAKNIQYF; cdr3_nt: TGTGCCGGCGCTGGACCCAAAGCCAAAAACATTCAGTACTTC